This TCR beta chain derives from a study of T cells expressing NK-cell markers. Study-wide context: According to the study, TCR beta repertoires originated from sorted CD3+CD56+NKG2C+, CD3+CD56+NKG2C- and CD3+CD56-NKG2C+ T cells.

TCRdb reworked the 5' RACE reads into one entry per CDR3 protein, no DNA. The sample's table shows roughly 160,000 distinct CDR3 sequences. Germline V gene data show CDR1 as SEHNR and CDR2 as FQNEAQ (reference sequence). The CDR3 sequence is 14 residues long. This sequence joins TRBV7-9 and TRBJ2-7. The clonotype originates from a woman aged 18-70 years in good health. The sample comprised blood T cells: a sorted CD56 or NKG2C T cell subset, CD4+ or CD8+ T cells, or bulk PBMC T cells (not recorded which). CDR3 in amino acids: CASSLRRDSDEQYF. The variable domain in full, with the rest retrieved from reference TRBV7-9 and TRBJ2-7, is DTGVSQNPRHKITKRGQNVTFRCDPISEHNRLYWYRQTLGQGPEFLTYFQNEAQLEKSRLLSDRFSAERPKGSFSTLEIQRTEQGDSAMYLCASSLRRDSDEQYFGPGTRLTVT.